This paragraph covers one TCR beta chain sequence. Its antigen is unidentified. The CDR3 carries no conserved terminal phenylalanine or tryptophan, so it likely arises from a read error. There are 13 residues in the CDR3. Deletions cut 3 bases from V and 0 bases from J, with 4 bases between. Per germline, CDR1 SGHRS and CDR2 YFSETQ. This sample was taken from a study of T-cell memory formation after mild COVID-19. Study at large: TCR clusters were largely donor specific. Study-wide points: Whereas later expanders leaned CD4+, clones contracting day 15 to 85 showed a balanced CD4/CD8 makeup.

Researchers used 5'RACE with constant-segment primers to make TCR alpha and TCR beta cDNA libraries that carry sample barcodes and UMIs. TCRdb recomputed calls from the 5' RACE reads with MiXCR, one row per CDR3 protein. Of about 560,000 distinct CDR3 sequences listed, about a fifth were seen once; the top ten hold around 8.4%. The V gene is TRBV5-1, the J gene TRBJ1-5, with unresolved D. The sequence derives from an adult woman who had mild COVID-19 (a few samples of this study predate the infection). Cell type and time point are not known. Specimen: PBMCs or a T cell subset sorted from them (not recorded which). The CDR3 sequence: CASSSDSNQPQHY. Written as DNA, the CDR3 is TGCGCCAGCAGCTCTGATAGCAATCAGCCCCAGCATTAT.